Below are 2 T cell receptor beta chains sequenced from a single sample in a study of shared clonotypes between healthy human individuals. Measured with immunoSEQ multiplex PCR; TCRdb has only the in-frame clones, and not every one. The data contain millions of clones, around 94% of them seen just once; the ten biggest clones take up around 0.15%. Sequencing input: naive CD4+ T cells sorted from blood. Subset denoted: CD45RA+ positively selected. The receptors here all came from a man between 18 and 35 years old in good health.

The chain joins TRBV7-2 to TRBJ1-6, with a weak D call TRBD1 (5 bases). Germline V gives CDR1 SGHTA, CDR2 FQGNSA. Trimming shortened V by 3 bases and J by 6 bases, and 12 bases separated the two germline ends. This CDR3 spans 15 amino acids. CDR3 residues: CASSFSPGTNSPLHF. CDR3 DNA sequence: TGTGCCAGCAGCTTCAGCCCGGGGACTAATTCACCCCTCCACTTT.

V gene TRBV30 combines with J gene TRBJ2-5; a possible D gene is TRBD1 (5 bases). Germline CDR1 is GTSNPN and CDR2 is SVGIG (reference sequence). Trimming removed 5 bases from V and 2 bases from J, with 12 bases in between. This CDR3 has 13 residues. The CDR3 nucleotides are TGTGCCTGGGGAAGGGGCGCACAAGAGACCCAGTACTTC. Protein product: CAWGRGAQETQYF.